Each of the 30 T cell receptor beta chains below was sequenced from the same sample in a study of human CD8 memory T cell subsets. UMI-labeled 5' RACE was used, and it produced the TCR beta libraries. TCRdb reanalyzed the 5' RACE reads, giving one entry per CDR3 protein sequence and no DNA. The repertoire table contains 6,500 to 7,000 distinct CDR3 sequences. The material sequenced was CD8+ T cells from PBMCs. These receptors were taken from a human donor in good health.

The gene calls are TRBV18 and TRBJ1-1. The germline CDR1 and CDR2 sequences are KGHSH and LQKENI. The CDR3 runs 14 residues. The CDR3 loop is CASSPTGGDTEAFF.

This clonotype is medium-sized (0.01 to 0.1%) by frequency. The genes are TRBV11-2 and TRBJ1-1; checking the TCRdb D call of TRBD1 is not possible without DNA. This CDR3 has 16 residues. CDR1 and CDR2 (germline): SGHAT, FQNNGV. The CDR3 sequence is CASSTRRQVALSEAFF.

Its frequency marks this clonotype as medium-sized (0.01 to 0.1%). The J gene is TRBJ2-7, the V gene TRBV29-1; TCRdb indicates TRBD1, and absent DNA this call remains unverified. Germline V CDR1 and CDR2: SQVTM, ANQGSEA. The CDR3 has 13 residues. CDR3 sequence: CSVRTAATYEQYF.

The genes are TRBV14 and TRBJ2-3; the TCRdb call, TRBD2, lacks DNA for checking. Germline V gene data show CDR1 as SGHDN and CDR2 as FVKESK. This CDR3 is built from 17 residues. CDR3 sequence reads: CASSQLAGGLGTDTQYF.

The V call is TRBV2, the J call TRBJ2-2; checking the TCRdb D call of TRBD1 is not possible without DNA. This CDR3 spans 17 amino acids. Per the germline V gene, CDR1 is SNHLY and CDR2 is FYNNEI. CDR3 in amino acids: CASSEAPRGPNTGELFF.

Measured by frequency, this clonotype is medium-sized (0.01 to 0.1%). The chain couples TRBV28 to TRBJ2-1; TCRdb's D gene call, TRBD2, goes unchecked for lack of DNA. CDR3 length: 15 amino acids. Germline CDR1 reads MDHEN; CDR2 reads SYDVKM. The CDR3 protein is CASSFLSGSTNEQFF.

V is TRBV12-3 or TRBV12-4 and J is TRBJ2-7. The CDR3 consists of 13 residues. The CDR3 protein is CASSFDSSYEQYF.

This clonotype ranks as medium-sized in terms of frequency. CDR3 amino acids: CASAETGGDETQYF. V and J are TRBV28 and TRBJ2-5; TCRdb returns TRBD1, unconfirmable since there is no DNA. The CDR3 extends over 14 amino acids. Looked up from germline, CDR1 is MDHEN and CDR2 is SYDVKM.

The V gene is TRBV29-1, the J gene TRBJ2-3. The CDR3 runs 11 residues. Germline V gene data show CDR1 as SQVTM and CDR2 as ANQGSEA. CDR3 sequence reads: CSARSWDTQYF.

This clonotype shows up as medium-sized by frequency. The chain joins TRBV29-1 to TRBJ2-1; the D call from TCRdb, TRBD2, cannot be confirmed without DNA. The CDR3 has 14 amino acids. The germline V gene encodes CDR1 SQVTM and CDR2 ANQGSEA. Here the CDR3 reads CSVVPLVSYNEQFF.

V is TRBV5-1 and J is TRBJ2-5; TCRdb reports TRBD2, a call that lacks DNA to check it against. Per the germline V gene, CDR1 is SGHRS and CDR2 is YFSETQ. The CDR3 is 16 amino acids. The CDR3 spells CASSLLPSGGQETQYF.

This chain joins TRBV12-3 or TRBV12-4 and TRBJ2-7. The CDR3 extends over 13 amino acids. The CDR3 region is CASSLVGSYEQYF.

The CDR3: CASSEISSGSYEQYF. V usage is TRBV5-1 and J usage is TRBJ2-7; there is no DNA to check the TCRdb D call of TRBD2. The CDR3 is 15 amino acids. Germline V CDR1 and CDR2: SGHRS, YFSETQ.

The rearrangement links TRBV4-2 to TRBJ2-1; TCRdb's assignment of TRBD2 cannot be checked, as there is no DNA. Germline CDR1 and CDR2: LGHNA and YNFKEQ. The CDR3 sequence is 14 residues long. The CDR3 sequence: CASSQASGDNEQFF.

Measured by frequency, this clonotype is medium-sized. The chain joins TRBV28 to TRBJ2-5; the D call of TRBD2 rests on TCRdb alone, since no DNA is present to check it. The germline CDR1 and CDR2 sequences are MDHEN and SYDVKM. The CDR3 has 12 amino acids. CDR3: CASGMGAETQYF. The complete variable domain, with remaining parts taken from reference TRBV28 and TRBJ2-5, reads DVKVTQSSRYLVKRTGEKVFLECVQDMDHENMFWYRQDPGLGLRLIYFSYDVKMKEKGDIPEGYSVSREKKERFSLILESASTNQTSMYLCASGMGAETQYFGPGTRLLVL.

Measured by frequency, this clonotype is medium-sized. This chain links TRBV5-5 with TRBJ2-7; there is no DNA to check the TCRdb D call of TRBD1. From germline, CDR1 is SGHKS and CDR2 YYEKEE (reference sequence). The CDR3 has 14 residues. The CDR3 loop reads CASSLGQGRNEQYF.

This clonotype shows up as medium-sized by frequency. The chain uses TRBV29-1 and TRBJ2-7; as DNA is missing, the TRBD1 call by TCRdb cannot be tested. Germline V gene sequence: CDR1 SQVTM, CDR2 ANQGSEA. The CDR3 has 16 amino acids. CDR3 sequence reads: CSPPRALQGSTYEQYF.

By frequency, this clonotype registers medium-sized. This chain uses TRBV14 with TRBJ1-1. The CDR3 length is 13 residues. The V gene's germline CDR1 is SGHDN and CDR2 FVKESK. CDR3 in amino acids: CASSQGGNTEAFF.

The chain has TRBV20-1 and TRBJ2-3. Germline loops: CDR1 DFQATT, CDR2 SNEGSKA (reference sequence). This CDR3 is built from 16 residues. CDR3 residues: CSARDGRYSSTDTQYF.

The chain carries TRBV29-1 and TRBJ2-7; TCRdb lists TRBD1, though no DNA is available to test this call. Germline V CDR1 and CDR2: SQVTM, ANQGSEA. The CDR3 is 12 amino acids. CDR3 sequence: CSARQGWDEQYF.

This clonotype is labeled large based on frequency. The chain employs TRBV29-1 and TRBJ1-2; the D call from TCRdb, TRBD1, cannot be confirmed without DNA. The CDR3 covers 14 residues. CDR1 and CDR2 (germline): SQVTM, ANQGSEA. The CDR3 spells CSVATGLEDGGYTF.

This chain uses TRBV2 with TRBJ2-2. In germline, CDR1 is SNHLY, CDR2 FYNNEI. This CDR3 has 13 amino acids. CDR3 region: CAMTVKLTGELFF.

CDR3 sequence: CASSQDARTGLVSDTQYF. V is TRBV3-1 and J is TRBJ2-3; TCRdb calls TRBD1, which cannot be checked without DNA. Germline values: CDR1 LGHDT, CDR2 YNNKEL (reference sequence). The CDR3 runs 18 residues.

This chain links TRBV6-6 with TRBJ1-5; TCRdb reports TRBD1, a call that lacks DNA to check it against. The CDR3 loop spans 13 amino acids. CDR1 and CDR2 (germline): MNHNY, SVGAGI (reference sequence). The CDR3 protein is CAANAGLNQPQHF.

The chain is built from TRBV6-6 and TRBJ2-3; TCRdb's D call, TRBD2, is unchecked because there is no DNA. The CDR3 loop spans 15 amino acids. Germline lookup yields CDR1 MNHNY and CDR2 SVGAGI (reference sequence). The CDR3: CASSYVGGPADTQYF.

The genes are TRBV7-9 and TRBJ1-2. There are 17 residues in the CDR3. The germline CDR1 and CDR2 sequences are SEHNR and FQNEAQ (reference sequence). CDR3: CASSLIGRELANYGYTF.

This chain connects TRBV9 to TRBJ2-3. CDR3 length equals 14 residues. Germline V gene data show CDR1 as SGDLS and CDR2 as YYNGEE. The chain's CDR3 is CASSLAGSRDTQYF.

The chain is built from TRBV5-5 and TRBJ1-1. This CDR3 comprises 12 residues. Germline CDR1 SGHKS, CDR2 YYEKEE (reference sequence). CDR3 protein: CASASLGTEAFF.

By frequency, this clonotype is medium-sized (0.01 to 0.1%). CDR3 region: CSAELAGPEQFF. The rearrangement links TRBV20-1 to TRBJ2-1; TCRdb lists TRBD2, though no DNA is available to test this call. Per the germline V gene, CDR1 is DFQATT and CDR2 is SNEGSKA (reference sequence). The CDR3 consists of 12 residues.

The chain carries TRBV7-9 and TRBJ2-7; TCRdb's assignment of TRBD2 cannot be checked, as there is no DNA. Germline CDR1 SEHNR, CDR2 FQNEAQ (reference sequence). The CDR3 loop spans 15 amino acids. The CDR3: CASSGRLAGGGEQYF.